The source of this TCR beta chain is a study of T cells after yellow fever vaccination. Findings of the study overall: A faster peak, day 5 versus 15, was reached by the weaker secondary response. Shared CD4/CD8 clonotypes were a small share, likely from convergent recombination.

In this sample, this clonotype turned up many times. Its target is not known. With 6 bases removed from V and 5 bases from J, the gap between germline ends came to 10 bases. The CDR3 extends over 13 amino acids. Generation of TCR cDNA used 5'RACE template switching (which added a universal primer site and UMIs). Each CDR3 protein gets one entry after TCRdb re-called the 5' RACE reads with MiXCR. The sample has 250,000 or so distinct CDR3 sequences, 3.6% seen once. This TCR came from a man aged 18 to 30 who received the YFV17D yellow fever vaccine. The chain joins TRBV12-3 or TRBV12-4 to TRBJ2-2, with a weak D call TRBD1 (6 bases). Sequencing used PBMCs, obtained 15 days after the yellow fever booster vaccination. The CDR3 region has the DNA TGTGCCAGCAGAGGGGGATGGACCGGGGAGCTGTTTTTT. Residues: CASRGGWTGELFF.